This TCR beta chain appears in the sequencing data of a study of metastatic and nonmetastatic thyroid tumors (dated by TCRdb to the early 2020s). As for the study more broadly: Repertoires from peripheral blood and from tumor or nodule tissue samples of malignant and benign thyroid patients were compared. The paper as a whole reports these results and caveats: TCR beta diversity was reported as significantly higher in malignant tumors than in benign nodules, in both blood and tumor samples.

Library preparation was by PCR. TCRdb names Illumina HiSeq 4000 as the instrument used. High-throughput sequencing was used to profile the TCR beta-chain CDR3 region of each patient. On the study's bioinformatics: A classifier to discriminate distant-metastatic papillary thyroid cancer patients was built from CDR3 differences across clinicopathological groups. To measure repertoire diversity the researchers used the Shannon index, while the Morisita-Horn index served to gauge how similar the tumor and blood repertoires were. In TCRdb, the public reads were trimmed at Q25 with fastp and aligned with MiXCR, with productive beta chains retained. These V and J calls originate from TCRdb's pipeline instead of the authors' own analysis. For this sample there are roughly 38,000 clones; approximately 20% appear just once. The ten largest make up about a sixth of the sample. The sample holds many counts of this clone. Which antigen it targets is not known. No quality values exist for individual bases; no much larger clone is one base distant.

No treatment had been received by any patient before thyroid surgery. Using T-cell receptor beta sequencing, the researchers looked back retrospectively at clinical samples from patients, gathered between about 2011 and 2018. The sequenced sample consisted of blood. This sequence originates from a female donor with papillary thyroid cancer or a benign thyroid nodule (not recorded which). Some clones in this sample may be carry-over from other donors' samples.

The CDR3 region: CASSQPGDLGLGYTF. In nucleotide form, the sequence is TGCGCCAGCAGCCAACCAGGAGACTTGGGTTTAGGCTACACCTTC. The V and J genes are TRBV4-1 and TRBJ1-2, with the D gene not clear enough to name. The germline V gene gives CDR1 as MGHRA and CDR2 as YSYEKL. V drops 2 bases and J drops 8 bases, leaving 18 bases in between. Counted from cysteine to phenylalanine, this CDR3 has 15 amino acids. The read is trimmed to its CDR3 DNA, 45 bases read in frame from base 1.